One sample yielded the 5 T cell receptor beta chains listed below, sequenced in a study of blood T cell repertoires in COVID-19. Profiled with immunoSEQ multiplex PCR; TCRdb holds only in-frame clones, not every one. The sample records roughly 110,000 clones, 85% being singletons. Sequencing input: peripheral blood. These receptors all come from a man aged 35 to 55 with acute or convalescent COVID-19.

This chain links TRBV30 with TRBJ1-1; D not resolved. This CDR3 comprises 12 residues. V dropped 0 bases and J dropped 6 bases, with 8 bases sitting between them. Germline V gives CDR1 GTSNPN, CDR2 SVGIG (reference sequence). The CDR3 bases are TGTGCCTGGAGTGTACATCCCCCTGAAGCTTTCTTT. Protein sequence: CAWSVHPPEAFF.

The chain recombines TRBV14 with TRBJ2-7; 10 bases are a match to TRBD1. Germline CDR1 SGHDN, CDR2 FVKESK. V dropped 2 bases and J dropped 2; count of bases not matched to a gene: 3. The CDR3 is 15 amino acids. The CDR3 here is CASSQTGTGAYEQYF. The CDR3 DNA reads as TGTGCCAGCAGCCAAACCGGGACAGGGGCCTACGAGCAGTACTTC.

The DNA of the CDR3 is TGCAGTGCTAGTGGGGGGCGCGGGAGCACTGAAGCTTTCTTT. Its translation is CSASGGRGSTEAFF. V is TRBV20-1 and J is TRBJ1-1, with D possibly being TRBD1 (6 bases). Deletions cut 3 bases from V and 4 bases from J, with 15 bases between. CDR3 length: 14 residues. Germline lookup yields CDR1 DFQATT and CDR2 SNEGSKA (reference sequence).

The chain recombines TRBV7-2 with TRBJ2-5; tentatively, D is TRBD2 (5 bases). V dropped 1 base and J dropped 5 bases, with 8 bases sitting between them. The CDR3 contains 13 residues. The germline CDR1 and CDR2 sequences are SGHTA and FQGNSA. The chain's CDR3 is CASSLGRGETQYF. The DNA of the CDR3 is TGTGCCAGCAGCTTAGGCAGAGGGGAGACCCAGTACTTC.

This clone has a handful of counts. The rearrangement uses TRBV4-1 and TRBJ1-3; no clear D. This CDR3 region has 15 residues. CDR1 and CDR2 (germline): MGHRA, YSYEKL. V dropped 4 bases and J dropped 0 bases, with 10 bases sitting between them. CDR3 sequence reads: CASSPYLNSGNTIYF. For the CDR3, the DNA is TGCGCCAGCAGCCCTTATCTTAACTCTGGAAACACCATATATTTT.